These T cell receptor beta chains were read from a single sample in a study of cytomegalovirus exposure and HLA in healthy donors. Data came from immunoSEQ multiplex PCR; TCRdb stores just in-frame clones and leaves some out. The table includes over 100,000 clones, just under 75% detected once. The source material was PBMCs. These receptors were obtained from a human donor in good health. The CDR3 runs from the conserved cysteine through the conserved F or W. A D gene is named only where the DNA matches it firmly. Some rows have no size entry. The others give once, few or many, or a class for an expanded clone.

v_gene,d_gene,abundance,j_gene,CDR3nt,CDR3aa
TRBV28,.,.,TRBJ2-3,TGTGCCAGCAGTTTGGCGGCCGCAGATACGCAGTATTTT,CASSLAAADTQYF
TRBV7-2,.,few,TRBJ2-5,TGTGCCAGCAGCTCCCAACCTGTAGCGATCCAAGAGACCCAGTACTTC,CASSSQPVAIQETQYF
TRBV7-9,.,.,TRBJ2-1,TGTGCCAGCAGCTCGGGACTGTCGGGGGTGAATGAGCAGTTCTTC,CASSSGLSGVNEQFF
TRBV30,TRBD1,.,TRBJ2-5,TGTGCCTGGTCCACCGGGACAGGGGTGGAGACCCAGTACTTC,CAWSTGTGVETQYF
TRBV27,TRBD2,few,TRBJ2-1,TGTGCCAGCACCAAAATAGCGGGAGTGTCATACAATGAGCAGTTCTTC,CASTKIAGVSYNEQFF
TRBV6-1,.,.,TRBJ2-7,TGTGCCAGCACCTTGAACCGGGGTTACGAGCAGTACTTC,CASTLNRGYEQYF
TRBV28,TRBD1,.,TRBJ2-7,TGTGCCAGCAGTCCATCCGGGACAGGGGTCCACGAGCAGTACTTC,CASSPSGTGVHEQYF
TRBV6-1,TRBD2,.,TRBJ2-7,TGTGCCAGCAGTGCGGGACTAGCGGGGGCCCGCTCCTACGAGCAGTACTTC,CASSAGLAGARSYEQYF
TRBV6-1,TRBD2,few,TRBJ2-7,TGTGCCAGCAGTTCTAGCGGGGTTAGGGAGCAGTACTTC,CASSSSGVREQYF
TRBV7-9,.,.,TRBJ2-7,TGTGCCAGCAGCTTTGAAACAGCCTACGAGCAGTACTTC,CASSFETAYEQYF
TRBV28,TRBD1,.,TRBJ1-2,TGTGCCAGCAGTTCACAGGGGCCCAGCGGTGGCTACACCTTC,CASSSQGPSGGYTF
TRBV9,TRBD2,.,TRBJ2-1,TGTGCCAGCAGCCCTGACAGCGGGAAATACAATGAGCAGTTCTTC,CASSPDSGKYNEQFF
TRBV28,.,once,TRBJ1-3,TGTGCCAGCAAGGAGAGACAGGGAAACACCATATATTTT,CASKERQGNTIYF
TRBV5-8,.,.,TRBJ1-5,TGTGCCAGCAGGCTGCCCGGGGGTAGCAATCAGCCCCAGCATTTT,CASRLPGGSNQPQHF
TRBV7-9,.,.,TRBJ1-5,TGTGCCAGCAGCCCGGGGGGCTATAGCAATCAGCCCCAGCATTTT,CASSPGGYSNQPQHF
TRBV6-5,.,.,TRBJ1-1,TGTGCCAGCAGGGAGAGGGGAGGGAACACTGAAGCTTTCTTT,CASRERGGNTEAFF
TRBV11-2,.,.,TRBJ2-3,TGTGCCAGCAGCTTAGTTGAGAACACGCAGTATTTT,CASSLVENTQYF
TRBV5-1,TRBD1,few,TRBJ2-1,TGCGCCAGCAGCAGAGGGACAGGGGACGGTTCCAATGAGCAGTTCTTC,CASSRGTGDGSNEQFF
TRBV7-9,TRBD1,.,TRBJ2-7,TGTGCCAGCAGCTTAGTTGGGGACAGGGCCTACGAGCAGTACTTC,CASSLVGDRAYEQYF
TRBV4-3,TRBD2,.,TRBJ2-1,TGCGCCAGCAGCCAAGATTCCCGCAGCGGGGGGAGATACAATGAGCAGTTCTTC,CASSQDSRSGGRYNEQFF
TRBV20-1,.,.,TRBJ2-5,TGCAGTGCTAGTTATCCAGAGACCCAGTACTTC,CSASYPETQYF
TRBV15,.,.,TRBJ1-2,TGTGCCACCAGCAGAGATTTTGGGGGCAGCTCCGGCTACACCTTC,CATSRDFGGSSGYTF
TRBV28,.,.,TRBJ1-1,TGTGCCGCCGATTGGTCGGGTGAAGCTTTCTTT,CAADWSGEAFF
TRBV7-2,.,.,TRBJ1-5,TGTGCCAGCAGCCCCGGGGGATCTAGCAATCAGCCCCAGCATTTT,CASSPGGSSNQPQHF
TRBV28,.,.,TRBJ1-3,TGTGCCAGCAGTTTACTGGGAGGGGGAAACACCATATATTTT,CASSLLGGGNTIYF
TRBV28,.,.,TRBJ2-7,TGTGCCAGCAGTTTGTTGATGGGACTTATATACGAGCAGTACTTC,CASSLLMGLIYEQYF
TRBV2,.,once,TRBJ1-2,TGTGCCAGCAGTCCCCGGACTTTCCTCTATGGCTACACCTTC,CASSPRTFLYGYTF
TRBV5-4,.,.,TRBJ2-7,TGTGCCAGCAGCTTGGATGGCGGTCTCGGCGAGCAGTACTTC,CASSLDGGLGEQYF
TRBV7-2,.,.,TRBJ2-2,TGTGCCAGCAGCCCGACTAGTTTTTTGACCGGGGAGCTGTTTTTT,CASSPTSFLTGELFF
TRBV19,.,.,TRBJ2-7,TGTGCCAGTAGTATGCCCCCAGGGCACGAGCAGTACTTC,CASSMPPGHEQYF
TRBV2,.,.,TRBJ2-7,TGTGCCAGCAGCTGGGGGGGGCAGGCGATTCCCTACGAGCAGTACTTC,CASSWGGQAIPYEQYF
TRBV4-1,.,.,TRBJ2-3,TGCGCCAGCAGCCAAGATGCGGCGGATCGCACAGATACGCAGTATTTT,CASSQDAADRTDTQYF
TRBV5-6,TRBD2,.,TRBJ2-3,TGTGCCAGCAGCCGTGGACTAGCGGGGGGGAGCAGGACAGATACGCAGTATTTT,CASSRGLAGGSRTDTQYF
TRBV6-5,.,once,TRBJ2-1,TGTGCCAGCAGTTGGGGGCCACAGCTCAATGAGCAGTTCTTC,CASSWGPQLNEQFF
TRBV28,TRBD1,.,TRBJ1-2,TGTGCCAGCTATAGGATAGGGGGCCCCACGATGGGGTATGGCTACACCTTC,CASYRIGGPTMGYGYTF
TRBV28,.,.,TRBJ2-5,TGTGCCAGCAGTTTACCACTCCAAGAGACCCAGTACTTC,CASSLPLQETQYF
TRBV7-6,.,few,TRBJ1-1,TGTGCCAGCAGCCCCTGGGAGGGCACTGAAGCTTTCTTT,CASSPWEGTEAFF